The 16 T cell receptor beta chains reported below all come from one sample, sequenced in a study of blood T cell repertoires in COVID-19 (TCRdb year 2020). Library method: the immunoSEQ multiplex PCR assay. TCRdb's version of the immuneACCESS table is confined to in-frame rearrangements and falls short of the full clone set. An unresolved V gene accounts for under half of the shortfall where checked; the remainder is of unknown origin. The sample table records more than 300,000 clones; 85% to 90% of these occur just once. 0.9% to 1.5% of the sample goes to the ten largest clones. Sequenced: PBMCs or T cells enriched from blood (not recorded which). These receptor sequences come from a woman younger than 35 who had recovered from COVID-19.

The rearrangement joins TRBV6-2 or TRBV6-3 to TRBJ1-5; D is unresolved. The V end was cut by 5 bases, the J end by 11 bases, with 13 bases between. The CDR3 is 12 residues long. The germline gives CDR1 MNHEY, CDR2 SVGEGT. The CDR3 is CASSPAAESQHF. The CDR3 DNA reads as TGTGCCAGCAGTCCCGCGGCGGAGTCCCAGCATTTT.

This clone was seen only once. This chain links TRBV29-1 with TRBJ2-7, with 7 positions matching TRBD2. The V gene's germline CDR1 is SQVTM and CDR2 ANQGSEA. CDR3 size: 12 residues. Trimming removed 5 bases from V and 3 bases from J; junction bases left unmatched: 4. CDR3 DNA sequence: TGCAGCGTTCTAGCGGACGTCTACGAGCAGTACTTC. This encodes CSVLADVYEQYF.

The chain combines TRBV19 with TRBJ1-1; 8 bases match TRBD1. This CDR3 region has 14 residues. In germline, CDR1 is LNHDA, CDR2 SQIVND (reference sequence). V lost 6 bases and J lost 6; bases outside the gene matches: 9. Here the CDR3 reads CASREDRVTSEAFF. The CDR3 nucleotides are TGTGCCAGTAGGGAGGACAGGGTAACATCTGAAGCTTTCTTT.

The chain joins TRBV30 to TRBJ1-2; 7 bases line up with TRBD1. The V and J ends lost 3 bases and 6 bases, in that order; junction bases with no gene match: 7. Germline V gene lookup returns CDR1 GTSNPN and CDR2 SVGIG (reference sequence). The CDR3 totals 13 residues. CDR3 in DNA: TGTGCCTGGAGGCAACATACAGGGGATGGCTACACCTTC. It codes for CAWRQHTGDGYTF. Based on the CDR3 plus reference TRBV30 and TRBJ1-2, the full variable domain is SQTIHQWPATLVQPVGSPLSLECTVEGTSNPNLYWYRQAAGRGLQLLFYSVGIGQISSEVPQNLSASRPQDRQFILSSKKLLLSDSGFYLCAWRQHTGDGYTFGSGTRLTVV.

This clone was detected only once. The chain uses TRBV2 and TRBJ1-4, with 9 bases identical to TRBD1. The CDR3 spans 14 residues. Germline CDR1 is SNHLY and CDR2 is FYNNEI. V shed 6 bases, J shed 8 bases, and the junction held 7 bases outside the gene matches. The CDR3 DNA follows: TGTGCCAGCAGCGTACAGGGGGCATACGAAAAACTGTTTTTT. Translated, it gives CASSVQGAYEKLFF.

CDR3 loop: CASQSDSYTGELFF. As DNA, the CDR3 is TGTGCCAGCCAATCCGACAGTTACACCGGGGAGCTGTTTTTT. This chain uses TRBV2 with TRBJ2-2; D perhaps matches TRBD1 (5 bases). V dropped 8 bases and J dropped 3 bases, with 13 bases sitting between them. This CDR3 is 14 amino acids long. In germline, CDR1 is SNHLY, CDR2 FYNNEI.

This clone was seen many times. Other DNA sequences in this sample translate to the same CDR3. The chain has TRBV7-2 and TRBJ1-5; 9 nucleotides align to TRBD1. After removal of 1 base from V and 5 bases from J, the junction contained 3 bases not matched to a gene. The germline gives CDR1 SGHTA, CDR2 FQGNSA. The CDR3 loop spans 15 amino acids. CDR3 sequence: CASSLVDRGDQPQHF. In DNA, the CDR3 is TGTGCCAGCAGCTTAGTTGACAGGGGGGATCAGCCCCAGCATTTT. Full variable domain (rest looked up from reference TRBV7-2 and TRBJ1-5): GAGVSQSPSNKVTEKGKDVELRCDPISGHTALYWYRQSLGQGLEFLIYFQGNSAPDKSGLPSDRFSAERTGGSVSTLTIQRTQQEDSAVYLCASSLVDRGDQPQHFGDGTRLSIL.

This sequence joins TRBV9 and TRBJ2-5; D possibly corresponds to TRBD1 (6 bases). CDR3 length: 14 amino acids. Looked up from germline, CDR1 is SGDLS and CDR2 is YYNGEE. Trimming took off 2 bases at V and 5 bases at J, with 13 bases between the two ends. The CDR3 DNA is TGTGCCAGCAGCGTGGGGGCAGGGTGGGAGACCCAGTACTTC. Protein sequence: CASSVGAGWETQYF.

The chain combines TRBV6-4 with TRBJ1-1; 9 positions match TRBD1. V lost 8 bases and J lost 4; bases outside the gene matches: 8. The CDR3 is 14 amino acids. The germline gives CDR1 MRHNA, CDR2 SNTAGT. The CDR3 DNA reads TGTGCCAGCGGGGACAGGGCGGGTGGCACTGAAGCTTTCTTT. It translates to CASGDRAGGTEAFF.

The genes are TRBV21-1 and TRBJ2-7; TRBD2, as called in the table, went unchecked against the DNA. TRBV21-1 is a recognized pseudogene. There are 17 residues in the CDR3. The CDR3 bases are TGTGCCAGCAGCAGAGGGGGGGGACTAGCCCGCCTCAACGAGCAGTACTTC. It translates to CASSRGGGLARLNEQYF.

CDR3 amino acids: CASSEREWRRQFF. The CDR3 DNA reads TGCGCCAGCAGTGAGAGGGAGTGGAGGAGGCAGTTCTTC. J is TRBJ2-1 and V is TRBV10-1; possible D gene TRBD2, 5 bases. Germline V CDR1 and CDR2: WNHNN, SYGVQD (reference sequence). The germline V and J ends were trimmed by 2 bases and 12 bases, with 14 bases remaining between them. The CDR3 is made up of 13 amino acids.

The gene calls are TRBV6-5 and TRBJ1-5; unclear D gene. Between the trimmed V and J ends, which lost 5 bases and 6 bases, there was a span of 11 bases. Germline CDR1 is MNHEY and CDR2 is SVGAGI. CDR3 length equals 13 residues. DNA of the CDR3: TGTGCCAGCAGTACCGAGGGCTCTCAGCCCCAGCATTTT. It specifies CASSTEGSQPQHF.

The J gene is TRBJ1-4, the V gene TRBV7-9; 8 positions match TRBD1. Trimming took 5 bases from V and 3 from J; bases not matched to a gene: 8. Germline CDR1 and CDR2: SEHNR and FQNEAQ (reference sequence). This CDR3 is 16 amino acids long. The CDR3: CASSPSQGAANEKLFF. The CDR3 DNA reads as TGTGCCAGCAGCCCGAGTCAGGGGGCAGCTAATGAAAAACTGTTTTTT.

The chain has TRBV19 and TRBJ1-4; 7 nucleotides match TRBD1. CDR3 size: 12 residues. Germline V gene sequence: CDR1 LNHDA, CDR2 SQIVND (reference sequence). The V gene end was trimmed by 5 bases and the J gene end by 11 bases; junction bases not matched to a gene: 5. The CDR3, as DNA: TGTGCCAGTAGTCCGGACAGGCATAAACTGTTTTTT. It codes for CASSPDRHKLFF.

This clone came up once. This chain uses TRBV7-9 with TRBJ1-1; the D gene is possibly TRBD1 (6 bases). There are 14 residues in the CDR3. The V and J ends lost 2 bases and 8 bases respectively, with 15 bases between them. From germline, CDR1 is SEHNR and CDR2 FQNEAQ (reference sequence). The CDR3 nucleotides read TGTGCCAGCAGCTTAACCATGGGGGCAGTCGAAGCTTTCTTT. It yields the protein CASSLTMGAVEAFF.

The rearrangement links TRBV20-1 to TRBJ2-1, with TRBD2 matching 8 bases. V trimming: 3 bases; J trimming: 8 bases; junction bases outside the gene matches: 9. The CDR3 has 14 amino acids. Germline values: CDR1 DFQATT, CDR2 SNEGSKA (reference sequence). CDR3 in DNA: TGCAGTGCTAGTGAGCGGGGGCCTAGGGATGAGCAGTTCTTC. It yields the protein CSASERGPRDEQFF.